These 17 T cell receptor beta chains originate from one sample sequenced in a study of T cells after yellow fever vaccination. TCRdb independently ran MiXCR on the 5' RACE reads; one entry per CDR3 protein. This sample has 5,000 or so distinct CDR3 sequences, with under 8% found just once. The specimen comprised PBMCs, either bulk or a sorted T-cell subset (CD4+, CD8+, memory, or dextramer-sorted; not recorded which), sampled approximately 16 days after the first yellow fever vaccination. The receptors were gathered from a man aged 18 to 30 who received the YFV17D yellow fever vaccine.

This clonotype was seen repeatedly, ten times or more. J is TRBJ2-3 and V is TRBV27; the D gene is possibly TRBD2 (5 bases). This CDR3 spans 13 amino acids. V lost 5 bases to trimming and J lost 8 bases, with 14 bases between them. Germline V gene data show CDR1 as MNHEY and CDR2 as SMNVEV (reference sequence). DNA of the CDR3: TGTGCCAGCAGTCGGTCAGGTCGGGGTACGCAGTATTTT. Amino acid sequence: CASSRSGRGTQYF.

This clonotype was seen many times. The gene calls are TRBV13 and TRBJ2-3; maybe TRBD1 (5 bases). Germline lookup yields CDR1 PRHDT and CDR2 FYEKMQ (reference sequence). Trimming shortened V by 1 base and J by 6 bases, and 14 bases separated the two germline ends. This CDR3 contains 15 residues. CDR3 in amino acids: CASSLVGRAPDTQYF. DNA of the CDR3: TGTGCCAGCAGCTTAGTCGGCAGGGCTCCCGATACGCAGTATTTT.

This clonotype has at least ten counts. The CDR3 loop reads CASSPQGSYGYTF. The CDR3 nucleotides are TGTGCCAGCAGTCCACAGGGCTCGTATGGCTACACCTTC. The chain recombines TRBV6-1 with TRBJ1-2; tentatively, D is TRBD1 (6 bases). The CDR3 runs to 13 residues. V was pared by 5 bases and J by 5 bases, with 12 bases between. From germline, CDR1 is MNHNS and CDR2 SASEGT.

This clonotype has a count of ten or more. The chain combines TRBV10-3 with TRBJ2-7; weak D call: TRBD2 (5 bases). V was clipped by 6 bases and J by 5 bases, with 14 bases between them. The CDR3 contains 13 residues. Germline CDR1 ENHRY, CDR2 SYGVKD. For the CDR3, the DNA is TGTGCCATCAGGCCGGGAATAGGCCACGAGCAGTACTTC. Protein: CAIRPGIGHEQYF.

This clonotype appeared many times. V usage is TRBV6-5 and J usage is TRBJ1-3; weak D call: TRBD1 (6 bases). The CDR3 is 17 amino acids. CDR1 is MNHEY, CDR2 SVGAGI, per germline. V was pared by 0 bases and J by 3 bases, with 15 bases between. The CDR3 DNA follows: TGTGCCAGCAGTTACTCTAGGGGGGGATCGTATGGAAACACCATATATTTT. It is translated as CASSYSRGGSYGNTIYF.

This clonotype appeared many times. The genes are TRBV7-2 and TRBJ1-2; D ambiguous. Germline values: CDR1 SGHTA, CDR2 FQGNSA. The CDR3 has 15 residues. V dropped 5 bases and J dropped 3 bases, with 16 bases sitting between them. Written as DNA, the CDR3 is TGTGCCAGCAGCAAGCCCGGGCACGGATACTATGGCTACACCTTC. It is translated as CASSKPGHGYYGYTF.

Sample share makes this clonotype medium-sized. The J gene is TRBJ2-3, the V gene TRBV6-4, with D possibly matching TRBD2 (5 bases). The CDR3 loop spans 14 amino acids. Germline lookup yields CDR1 MRHNA and CDR2 SNTAGT. Trimming took off 3 bases at V and 0 bases at J, with 7 bases between the two ends. CDR3 in DNA: TGTGCCAGCAGTGAAAGAGGGAGCACAGATACGCAGTATTTT. Translating gives CASSERGSTDTQYF.

This clonotype occurred many times. The chain is built from TRBV13 and TRBJ2-3; D is undetermined. Per germline, CDR1 PRHDT and CDR2 FYEKMQ (reference sequence). Trimming removed 5 bases at V and 4 bases at J, with 7 bases between. CDR3 length: 12 amino acids. The CDR3 is CASSPSPDTQYF. The DNA for the CDR3 is TGTGCCAGCAGCCCCTCCCCAGATACGCAGTATTTT.

The chain joins TRBV10-3 to TRBJ1-2; possibly TRBD1 for D (5 bases). The germline gives CDR1 ENHRY, CDR2 SYGVKD. Trimming cost V 2 bases and J 8 bases, with 24 bases left between them. The CDR3 has 17 residues. This CDR3 is CAISEDLGHAAFYGYTF. As DNA, the CDR3 is TGTGCCATCAGTGAGGACCTGGGGCACGCGGCATTTTACGGCTACACCTTC.

Turning to this clonotype: Relative to the germline gene, one junction end is altered; a read error may explain this. V and J are TRBV20-1 and TRBJ2-7; a weak D match, TRBD2 (5 bases). CDR1 and CDR2 (germline): DFQATT, SNEGSKA (reference sequence). The CDR3 spans 13 residues. This CDR3 is CSASQAAGYEQYF. The DNA of the CDR3 is TGCAGCGCTAGCCAGGCCGCGGGCTACGAGCAGTACTTC.

This clonotype was counted at least ten times. The chain links TRBV9 to TRBJ2-1; D uncertain. The V end was cut by 0 bases, the J end by 4 bases, with 11 bases between. CDR1 is SGDLS and CDR2 is YYNGEE in the germline V gene. CDR3 size: 15 residues. CDR3 DNA sequence: TGTGCCAGCAGCGTAGGGGGAACCGTATACAATGAGCAGTTCTTC. Protein: CASSVGGTVYNEQFF.

The V call is TRBV15, the J call TRBJ1-5; a possible D gene is TRBD1 (5 bases). The CDR3 consists of 14 residues. Trimming took 8 bases from V and 2 from J, leaving 13 bases between them. Per the germline V gene, CDR1 is LNHNV and CDR2 is YYDKDF (reference sequence). Here the CDR3 DNA reads TGTGCCACCTCGGGGGGTAAGGGCAATCAGCCCCAGCATTTT. Its protein product is CATSGGKGNQPQHF.

Many counts were recorded for this clonotype. The V and J genes are TRBV7-2 and TRBJ2-4; unclear D gene. Trimming left V 5 bases short and J 3 bases short, with 20 bases between. The length of the CDR3 is 17 residues. Germline V lookup: CDR1 SGHTA, CDR2 FQGNSA. In DNA, the CDR3 is TGTGCCAGCAGCCCACAACCTATTCGCGCCAGCAAAAACATTCAGTACTTC. Encoded protein: CASSPQPIRASKNIQYF.

The sample holds many counts of this clonotype. V is TRBV20-1 and J is TRBJ1-1, with a possible D match to TRBD1 (5 bases). CDR1 is DFQATT, CDR2 SNEGSKA, per germline (reference sequence). V shed 5 bases and J shed 1 base, with 14 bases lying between them. The CDR3 has 14 residues. The chain's CDR3 is CSAGVGTENTEAFF. The CDR3 DNA sequence: TGCAGTGCTGGGGTGGGGACCGAGAACACTGAAGCTTTCTTT.

The J gene is TRBJ2-1, the V gene TRBV4-2; D is uncertain. With 4 bases removed from V and 3 bases from J, the gap between germline ends came to 10 bases. This CDR3 is built from 14 residues. Germline V lookup: CDR1 LGHNA, CDR2 YNFKEQ. CDR3 protein: CASSPERLYNEQFF. Written as DNA, the CDR3 is TGTGCCAGCAGCCCCGAGCGACTCTACAATGAGCAGTTCTTC.

This clonotype showed up many times. This chain connects TRBV5-4 to TRBJ2-1; TRBD2 might be the D (5 bases). V was clipped by 0 bases and J by 15 bases, with 16 bases between them. Germline V lookup: CDR1 SGHNT, CDR2 YYREEE (reference sequence). The CDR3 contains 13 residues. The CDR3 loop is CASSLVPGKGSFF. Written as DNA, the CDR3 is TGTGCCAGCAGCTTGGTGCCGGGAAAGGGTTCGTTCTTC.

This clonotype was detected ten times or more. This rearrangement joins TRBV4-1 to TRBJ1-1, with D possibly matching TRBD1 (5 bases). This CDR3 comprises 15 residues. V lost 4 bases and J lost 0, with 12 bases in between. In germline, CDR1 is MGHRA, CDR2 YSYEKL. CDR3 in DNA: TGCGCCAGCAGCCTGCAGGGAGTACTGAACACTGAAGCTTTCTTT. Translating gives CASSLQGVLNTEAFF.